The clone carrying this T cell receptor (beta chain) was recorded at least ten times. The library was built from about 0.4 ug RNA with molecular barcoded adaptors for alpha/delta and beta/gamma chains. One entry per CDR3 protein, called by TCRdb with MiXCR from the reads. The profile shows roughly 67,000 distinct CDR3 sequences, roughly 20% of them singletons. This sample stems from a study of read filtering for tumor transcriptome and immune sequencing. V dropped 6 bases and J dropped 4 bases, with 12 bases sitting between them. The CDR3 length is 14 residues. Input material: a population of CD138-negative cells sorted from bone marrow. The chain joins TRBV12-3 or TRBV12-4 to TRBJ1-4, with a possible D match to TRBD1 (6 bases). This TCR was sampled from a donor over 35 with multiple myeloma. CDR3 region: CASRDRDNNEKLFF. In DNA, the CDR3 is TGTGCCAGCAGGGACCGGGACAATAATGAAAAACTGTTTTTT.